Listed here are 25 T cell receptor beta chains from one sample, sequenced in a study of shared clonotypes between healthy human individuals. Only in-frame clones appear in the TCRdb table, and some are missing; sequencing was by immunoSEQ multiplex PCR. The sample has under 650,000 clones, about 96% seen once. Sequencing input: naive CD4+ T cells sorted from blood. Stated subset: CD45RA+ positively selected. These TCRs come from a woman aged 25 to 39 in good health.

This chain joins TRBV5-1 and TRBJ2-2, with D possibly TRBD2 on 5 matching bases. V lost 0 bases and J lost 2, with 11 bases in between. Germline-derived CDR1 and CDR2 are SGHRS and YFSETQ. This CDR3 has 16 amino acids. In nucleotides, the CDR3 is TGCGCCAGCAGCTTGGTCGTGACTAAAAACACCGGGGAGCTGTTTTTT. Residues: CASSLVVTKNTGELFF. The whole variable domain, filled in from reference TRBV5-1 and TRBJ2-2, reads KAGVTQTPRYLIKTRGQQVTLSCSPISGHRSVSWYQQTPGQGLQFLFEYFSETQRNKGNFPGRFSGRQFSNSRSEMNVSTLELGDSALYLCASSLVVTKNTGELFFGEGSRLTVL.

The rearrangement uses TRBV6-5 and TRBJ1-5; D is ambiguous. Germline assignment: CDR1 MNHEY and CDR2 SVGAGI. Deletions cut 0 bases from V and 7 bases from J, with 10 bases between. CDR3 size: 14 residues. The DNA of the CDR3 is TGTGCCAGCAGTTACTCGTGGTTTGGCCAGCCCCAGCATTTT. Translation gives CASSYSWFGQPQHF.

The chain employs TRBV18 and TRBJ2-5; a possible D gene is TRBD2 (5 bases). Germline V gene sequence: CDR1 KGHSH, CDR2 LQKENI. CDR3 size: 13 residues. Trimming shortened V by 5 bases and J by 5 bases, and 12 bases separated the two germline ends. The CDR3 nucleotides read TGTGCCAGCTCAGCCGCCGGAGGCGAGACCCAGTACTTC. Its translation is CASSAAGGETQYF.

J is TRBJ2-6 and V is TRBV27, with 8 nucleotides matching TRBD2. The CDR3 is 16 residues long. V shed 6 bases and J 3 bases; nucleotides not matched to a gene: 7. CDR1 is MNHEY, CDR2 SMNVEV, per germline (reference sequence). As DNA, the CDR3 is TGTGCCAGCAGGTCGGGGGGGCTCAGTGGGGCCAACGTCCTGACTTTC. Encoded protein: CASRSGGLSGANVLTF. The variable domain in full, with the rest retrieved from reference TRBV27 and TRBJ2-6, is EAQVTQNPRYLITVTGKKLTVTCSQNMNHEYMSWYRQDPGLGLRQIYYSMNVEVTDKGDVPEGYKVSRKEKRNFPLILESPSPNQTSLYFCASRSGGLSGANVLTFGAGSRLTVL.

The rearrangement links TRBV7-3 to TRBJ2-6; D perhaps matches TRBD2 (5 bases). The V end was cut by 1 base, the J end by 4 bases, with 11 bases between. Germline V lookup: CDR1 SGHTA, CDR2 FQGTGA. This CDR3 region has 16 residues. CDR3 sequence: CASSLRGGTGANVLTF. CDR3 coding DNA: TGTGCCAGCAGCTTAAGAGGAGGAACCGGGGCCAACGTCCTGACTTTC.

The chain has TRBV2 and TRBJ1-1; the D gene is possibly TRBD1 (6 bases). Trimming removed 4 bases at V and 1 base at J, with 10 bases between. The CDR3 is 14 residues long. Germline values: CDR1 SNHLY, CDR2 FYNNEI. The CDR3, as DNA: TGTGCCAGCAGTGTCTGGACAGCGAACACTGAAGCTTTCTTT. The encoded protein is CASSVWTANTEAFF.

The chain has TRBV30 and TRBJ1-5, with 10 bases identical to TRBD1. Germline V CDR1 and CDR2: GTSNPN, SVGIG (reference sequence). This CDR3 comprises 15 residues. The J segment lost 8 bases and the V segment lost 4 bases, leaving 11 bases of the junction unmatched. CDR3 residues: CAWTSSTGGREPQHF. The DNA for the CDR3 is TGTGCCTGGACCTCTTCGACAGGGGGCAGGGAGCCCCAGCATTTT.

V usage is TRBV28 and J usage is TRBJ2-7; no clear D gene. Germline V gene sequence: CDR1 MDHEN, CDR2 SYDVKM. The V and J ends lost 1 base and 2 bases respectively, with 12 bases between them. The CDR3 loop spans 15 amino acids. DNA for the CDR3: TGTGCCAGCAGTTTATCTATCCCGGTACCCTACGAGCAGTACTTC. Translation gives CASSLSIPVPYEQYF.

The chain is built from TRBV28 and TRBJ2-6; D unresolved. Trimming took 2 bases from V and 0 from J, leaving 2 bases between them. Germline V CDR1 and CDR2: MDHEN, SYDVKM. This CDR3 is 14 amino acids long. The CDR3, as DNA: TGTGCCAGCAGTTTAGACTCTGGGGCCAACGTCCTGACTTTC. It encodes CASSLDSGANVLTF.

The rearrangement uses TRBV5-1 and TRBJ2-7; 9 bases fit TRBD2. V gave up 3 bases and J gave up 3 bases; unmatched junction bases: 13. There are 17 residues in the CDR3. CDR1 and CDR2 from the germline V gene are SGHRS and YFSETQ. The DNA for the CDR3 is TGCGCCAGCAGCTCCCAAAATCCGGGACTAGCCCTCTACGAGCAGTACTTC. Residues: CASSSQNPGLALYEQYF.

The rearrangement uses TRBV10-3 and TRBJ2-1; D assignment may be TRBD1 or TRBD2 (6 bases each). Looked up from germline, CDR1 is ENHRY and CDR2 is SYGVKD. V lost 7 bases and J 8 bases, leaving 21 bases between the germline ends. The CDR3 length is 15 residues. The CDR3 DNA reads as TGTGCCATCAAGGGGGGAGCTTTCGGCGTGGATGAGCAGTTCTTC. The encoded protein is CAIKGGAFGVDEQFF.

The V and J genes are TRBV6-5 and TRBJ2-2; TRBD1 agrees at 8 bases. Unmatched junction bases numbered 2, after V lost 4 bases and J lost 4 bases. Germline CDR1 and CDR2: MNHEY and SVGAGI. The CDR3 length is 14 residues. Here the CDR3 reads CASSFDRGTGELFF. As DNA, the CDR3 is TGTGCCAGCAGTTTTGACAGGGGCACCGGGGAGCTGTTTTTT.

This clone was detected once. This rearrangement joins TRBV27 to TRBJ2-1; 12 nucleotides line up with TRBD2. V dropped 2 bases and J dropped 5; count of bases not matched to a gene: 1. Per the germline V gene, CDR1 is MNHEY and CDR2 is SMNVEV (reference sequence). CDR3 length equals 15 residues. CDR3 in DNA: TGTGCCAGCAGTTTACGACTAGCGGGGGACAATGAGCAGTTCTTC. It yields the protein CASSLRLAGDNEQFF.

The rearrangement uses TRBV6-6 and TRBJ1-1; the D gene is possibly TRBD1 (5 bases). This CDR3 region has 13 residues. Germline CDR1 and CDR2: MNHNY and SVGAGI (reference sequence). Trimming shortened V by 2 bases and J by 6 bases, and 10 bases separated the two germline ends. The CDR3, as DNA: TGTGCCAGCAGTTACGACAGAGGGGCTGAAGCTTTCTTT. It encodes CASSYDRGAEAFF.

The chain combines TRBV20-1 with TRBJ2-3, with 8 bases fitting TRBD1. Losses at the gene ends were 6 bases for V and 4 bases for J; bases not matched to a gene: 0. The CDR3 is made up of 11 amino acids. Germline CDR1 reads DFQATT; CDR2 reads SNEGSKA (reference sequence). The CDR3 spells CSAQGADTQYF. In DNA form, the CDR3 reads TGCAGTGCACAGGGGGCAGATACGCAGTATTTT.

The chain has TRBV21-1 and TRBJ2-5; TRBD2 is the table's D call and was not checked against the DNA. TRBV21-1 is listed as a pseudogene. The CDR3 contains 15 residues. The CDR3 DNA reads as TGTGCCAGCAGCAAAGAAGTAGCGGAAAAGGAGACCCAGTACTTC. Translating it yields CASSKEVAEKETQYF.

The chain carries TRBV28 and TRBJ1-4, with D uncertain. This CDR3 is 13 amino acids long. The germline CDR1 and CDR2 sequences are MDHEN and SYDVKM. Trimming removed 1 base from V and 5 bases from J, with 5 bases in between. The CDR3 coding sequence is TGTGCCAGCAGTTTATACAAGAATGAAAAACTGTTTTTT. Protein: CASSLYKNEKLFF.

The rearrangement links TRBV18 to TRBJ2-5; D unclear. The J call may be in error: the DNA end matches TRBJ2-7 better. CDR3 length: 12 residues. CDR1 is KGHSH, CDR2 LQKENI, per germline. As DNA, the CDR3 is TGTGCCAGCTCACCTTCTCAGGACGAGCAGTACTTC. Protein product: CASSPSQDEQYF.

The chain links TRBV28 to TRBJ2-7; 8 nucleotides align to TRBD1. This CDR3 is built from 15 residues. Germline CDR1 reads MDHEN; CDR2 reads SYDVKM. J was trimmed by 5 bases and V by 5 bases; bases with no gene match: 11. CDR3 DNA: TGTGCCAGCAGTGGGGGAGAGGGACAGGTCGACGAGCAGTACTTC. It translates to CASSGGEGQVDEQYF.

The CDR3 loop is CASSRGPKGPYEQYF. CDR3 nucleotide sequence: TGTGCCAGCAGCCGGGGGCCTAAGGGCCCCTACGAGCAGTACTTC. The chain joins TRBV11-2 to TRBJ2-7; either TRBD1 or TRBD2 may supply D (6 bases each). The germline V gene has CDR1 SGHAT and CDR2 FQNNGV. V dropped 5 bases and J dropped 2 bases, with 16 bases sitting between them. The CDR3 totals 15 residues.

V gene TRBV7-9 combines with J gene TRBJ2-1, with D perhaps given as TRBD1 or TRBD2 (5 bases each). CDR1 is SEHNR, CDR2 FQNEAQ, per germline (reference sequence). The CDR3 consists of 12 residues. Trimming stripped 6 bases from V and 11 bases from J, with 14 bases between. As DNA, the CDR3 is TGTGCCAGCAGTCTCCGAGGGGACCAGCAGTTCTTC. Its protein product is CASSLRGDQQFF.

About this clone: Additional DNA sequences in this sample encode the identical CDR3. The chain links TRBV5-1 to TRBJ2-4, with D uncertain. The CDR3 has 17 residues. The germline gives CDR1 SGHRS, CDR2 YFSETQ. The ends were cut back, 0 bases at V and 0 bases at J, with 13 bases in the middle. In nucleotides, the CDR3 is TGCGCCAGCAGCTTGGGGGAAATAACTCTAGCCAAAAACATTCAGTACTTC. Its protein product is CASSLGEITLAKNIQYF. Drawing the rest from reference TRBV5-1 and TRBJ2-4, the complete variable domain is KAGVTQTPRYLIKTRGQQVTLSCSPISGHRSVSWYQQTPGQGLQFLFEYFSETQRNKGNFPGRFSGRQFSNSRSEMNVSTLELGDSALYLCASSLGEITLAKNIQYFGAGTRLSVL.

This chain uses TRBV5-4 with TRBJ2-7, with D perhaps TRBD1 (6 bases). Between the trimmed V and J ends, which lost 2 bases and 3 bases, there was a span of 9 bases. The CDR3 is 13 amino acids. Germline V gives CDR1 SGHNT, CDR2 YYREEE (reference sequence). The CDR3 loop reads CASSFRDNYEQYF. The CDR3 nucleotides are TGTGCCAGCAGCTTCCGGGACAACTACGAGCAGTACTTC.

This clone was detected a few times. This sequence joins TRBV28 and TRBJ1-3; D might be TRBD1 (6 bases). V lost 11 bases, J lost 3 bases, and 14 bases lay in between. The germline gives CDR1 MDHEN, CDR2 SYDVKM. This CDR3 contains 13 residues. CDR3 DNA: TGTGCCTCTGGCGAAGGGGGTGGAAACACCATATATTTT. Translating gives CASGEGGGNTIYF.

V and J are TRBV10-3 and TRBJ2-2; 7 positions match TRBD1. The CDR3 totals 16 residues. Germline V gene lookup returns CDR1 ENHRY and CDR2 SYGVKD. V lost 7 bases to trimming and J lost 1 base; unmatched junction nucleotides: 9. CDR3 residues: CAINDGQALNTGELFF. DNA for the CDR3: TGTGCCATCAACGACGGACAGGCGCTGAACACCGGGGAGCTGTTTTTT.